These 30 T cell receptor beta chains came from one sample sequenced in a study of T cells in Graves' hyperthyroidism and ophthalmopathy. Authors of the study amplified TCR beta CDR3 regions from RNA transcripts. Carried out on the TCR CDR3, a first-round RT-PCR used the HTBI primer set. TCRdb re-called the multiplex PCR reads through MiXCR, storing one row per CDR3 protein. Among about 400,000 distinct CDR3 sequences, approximately 14% were seen once, and the ten largest hold around 20%. The sequenced material came from blood. The receptors were gathered from a woman aged 25 to 39 with Graves' ophthalmopathy.

For this clonotype: Germline and junction disagree at one end, which may indicate a read error. The chain employs TRBV19 and TRBJ1-6; D is possibly TRBD1 (5 bases). Per the germline V gene, CDR1 is LNHDA and CDR2 is SQIVND (reference sequence). The length of the CDR3 is 15 residues. CDR3 nucleotide sequence: TGTGCCGGTAGTATTCGGGGGGAGGTTAATTCACCCCTCCACTTT. Residues: CAGSIRGEVNSPLHF.

In its sample, this clonotype was seen many times. The V gene is TRBV20-1, the J gene TRBJ1-5; D call uncertain. CDR1 and CDR2 from the germline V gene are DFQATT and SNEGSKA (reference sequence). The CDR3 consists of 13 residues. Trimming pared 3 bases from V and 1 base from J, leaving 7 bases between. CDR3 protein: CSARGTSNQPQHF. Written as DNA, the CDR3 is TGCAGTGCTAGGGGCACCAGCAATCAGCCCCAGCATTTT.

This clonotype occurred a few times. This chain joins TRBV19 and TRBJ1-5; the match to TRBD1 covers 7 bases. This CDR3 has 13 amino acids. Germline V gives CDR1 LNHDA, CDR2 SQIVND (reference sequence). V lost 7 bases and J lost 6; bases outside the gene matches: 6. DNA for the CDR3: TGTGCCAGTACAAGAGACAGGGTTCAGCCCCAGCATTTT. It specifies CASTRDRVQPQHF.

This clonotype came up a few times. V usage is TRBV7-6 and J usage is TRBJ1-3; the match to TRBD1 covers 9 bases. Looked up from germline, CDR1 is SGHVS and CDR2 is FNYEAQ. This CDR3 is built from 16 residues. V trimming: 4 bases; J trimming: 2 bases; junction bases outside the gene matches: 6. CDR3 amino acids: CASSSLRDRAGNTIYF. The CDR3 DNA follows: TGTGCCAGCAGCTCGCTAAGGGACAGGGCTGGAAACACCATATATTTT. Full variable domain (missing parts from reference TRBV7-6 and TRBJ1-3): GAGVSQSPRYKVTKRGQDVALRCDPISGHVSLYWYRQALGQGPEFLTYFNYEAQQDKSGLPNDRFSAERPEGSISTLTIQRTEQRDSAMYRCASSSLRDRAGNTIYFGEGSWLTVV.

This clonotype has a count of ten or more. V usage is TRBV2 and J usage is TRBJ2-1; 10 bases align to TRBD2. The CDR3 length is 12 residues. Germline V gene data show CDR1 as SNHLY and CDR2 as FYNNEI. Trimming cost V 7 bases and J 9 bases; bases outside gene matches: 3. This CDR3 is CASTLAGVEQFF. For the CDR3, the DNA is TGTGCCAGCACTCTAGCGGGGGTTGAGCAGTTCTTC.

This clonotype occurred a few times. The CDR3 loop is CSARDLRRGYTF. The DNA for the CDR3 is TGCAGTGCTAGAGATCTAAGGCGAGGCTACACCTTC. This sequence joins TRBV20-1 and TRBJ1-2, with D uncertain. V lost 0 bases to trimming and J lost 8 bases, with 10 bases between them. The CDR3 covers 12 residues. Germline-derived CDR1 and CDR2 are DFQATT and SNEGSKA (reference sequence).

Only a few counts were recorded for this clonotype. The V and J genes are TRBV12-5 and TRBJ1-1, with TRBD1 as a possible D gene (5 bases). The CDR3 spans 14 residues. Trimming removed 3 bases from V and 0 bases from J, with 8 bases in between. Germline V lookup: CDR1 LGHNT, CDR2 FRNRAP. The CDR3 loop reads CASGLKGLNTEAFF. The CDR3, as DNA: TGTGCTAGTGGTTTAAAGGGGTTGAACACTGAAGCTTTCTTT.

This clonotype showed up many times. The chain uses TRBV7-9 and TRBJ2-7; the D is unclear. Trimming stripped 4 bases from V and 2 bases from J, with 15 bases between. CDR3 length equals 15 residues. CDR1 is SEHNR, CDR2 FQNEAQ, per germline (reference sequence). CDR3 in DNA: TGTGCCAGCAGCTATTCCGAGACGTCTACCTACGAGCAGTACTTC. It translates to CASSYSETSTYEQYF.

Ten or more counts support this clonotype. V and J are TRBV12-3 or TRBV12-4 and TRBJ1-1; no reliable D call. The CDR3 is made up of 16 amino acids. Trimming took off 0 bases at V and 7 bases at J, with 18 bases between the two ends. CDR3 amino acids: CASSLAVGPGYNEAFF. In DNA form, the CDR3 reads TGTGCCAGCAGTTTAGCGGTCGGGCCAGGTTACAATGAAGCTTTCTTT.

This clonotype came up many times. The chain's CDR3 is CAWMPAGVTYNEQFF. CDR3 nucleotide sequence: TGTGCCTGGATGCCAGCTGGGGTAACCTACAATGAGCAGTTCTTC. This chain links TRBV30 with TRBJ2-1; D remains unclear. CDR1 is GTSNPN and CDR2 is SVGIG in the germline V gene (reference sequence). The CDR3 consists of 15 residues. V gave up 4 bases and J gave up 2 bases, with 15 bases separating them.

This clonotype was counted ten times or more. The chain combines TRBV29-1 with TRBJ1-2; D is ambiguous. The CDR3 is 12 amino acids. Germline assignment: CDR1 SQVTM and CDR2 ANQGSEA. V lost 4 bases and J 5 bases, leaving 11 bases between the germline ends. This CDR3 reads CSVVNRPYGYTF. CDR3 bases: TGCAGCGTTGTAAACAGACCGTATGGCTACACCTTC.

Concerning this clonotype itself: A read error may explain this, as a much larger clone is one base away. The V gene is TRBV18, the J gene TRBJ2-5; 8 bases are shared with TRBD2. CDR1 and CDR2 (germline): KGHSH, LQKENI. The length of the CDR3 is 15 residues. CDR3 protein: CASPPGASGQETQYF. CDR3 DNA sequence: TGTGCCAGCCCACCTGGGGCTAGCGGGCAAGAGACCCAGTACTTC.

This clonotype was observed at least ten times. The chain is built from TRBV20-1 and TRBJ2-3, with D uncertain. Germline V gene data show CDR1 as DFQATT and CDR2 as SNEGSKA (reference sequence). Trimming shortened V by 3 bases and J by 2 bases, and 3 bases separated the two germline ends. The CDR3 covers 11 residues. This CDR3 reads CSASTTDTQYF. CDR3 in DNA: TGCAGTGCTAGCACCACAGATACGCAGTATTTT.

The chain recombines TRBV4-1 with TRBJ2-2; a weak D match, TRBD1 (6 bases). This CDR3 is 13 amino acids long. Germline V gives CDR1 MGHRA, CDR2 YSYEKL. Trimming took off 4 bases at V and 8 bases at J, with 11 bases between the two ends. The CDR3, as DNA: TGCGCCAGCAGCCTTATACAGGGTGGGGAGCTGTTTTTT. Translated, it gives CASSLIQGGELFF.

The chain recombines TRBV7-9 with TRBJ1-2; D perhaps matches TRBD1 (6 bases). This CDR3 is 13 amino acids long. With 5 bases removed from V and 3 bases from J, the gap between germline ends came to 10 bases. Germline V gene sequence: CDR1 SEHNR, CDR2 FQNEAQ (reference sequence). Written as DNA, the CDR3 is TGTGCCAGCAGCACCGGACAGTACTATGGCTACACCTTC. This encodes CASSTGQYYGYTF. Full variable domain (missing parts from reference TRBV7-9 and TRBJ1-2): DTGVSQNPRHKITKRGQNVTFRCDPISEHNRLYWYRQTLGQGPEFLTYFQNEAQLEKSRLLSDRFSAERPKGSFSTLEIQRTEQGDSAMYLCASSTGQYYGYTFGSGTRLTVV.

This clonotype was observed at least ten times. The chain carries TRBV18 and TRBJ2-5, with TRBD2 as a possible D gene (5 bases). Per the germline V gene, CDR1 is KGHSH and CDR2 is LQKENI. V lost 0 bases and J lost 5, with 16 bases in between. CDR3 length: 16 amino acids. Written as DNA, the CDR3 is TGTGCCAGCTCACCACCGAGCGGAAATGGCATGGAGACCCAGTACTTC. Translation gives CASSPPSGNGMETQYF.

The rearrangement uses TRBV6-2 or TRBV6-3 and TRBJ1-2, with 7 positions matching TRBD1. The germline gives CDR1 MNHEY, CDR2 SVGEGT. The junction had 8 bases not matched to a gene; V was cut back by 7 bases and J by 6 bases. The CDR3 has 13 residues. CDR3 loop: CASKETGRNGYTF. The CDR3, as DNA: TGTGCCAGCAAAGAGACAGGGCGGAATGGCTACACCTTC.

The chain uses TRBV3-1 and TRBJ1-2, with D hard to call. Germline assignment: CDR1 LGHDT and CDR2 YNNKEL (reference sequence). There are 15 residues in the CDR3. Trimming took off 0 bases at V and 0 bases at J, with 8 bases between the two ends. Here the CDR3 DNA reads TGTGCCAGCAGCCAAGACCGGACGGCTAACTATGGCTACACCTTC. Translated, it gives CASSQDRTANYGYTF.

This clonotype was seen repeatedly, ten times or more. The chain couples TRBV6-1 to TRBJ1-1; D remains ambiguous. The CDR3 loop spans 14 amino acids. V dropped 6 bases and J dropped 3 bases, with 14 bases sitting between them. CDR1 and CDR2 from the germline V gene are MNHNS and SASEGT. CDR3 sequence: CASSGKGKYTEAFF. DNA for the CDR3: TGTGCCAGCAGCGGGAAAGGGAAGTACACTGAAGCTTTCTTT.

Points on this clonotype: Likely a read error: the CDR3 ends without its conserved phenylalanine or tryptophan. The V gene is TRBV11-2, the J gene TRBJ2-2, with D perhaps TRBD2 (7 bases). In germline, CDR1 is SGHAT, CDR2 FQNNGV. This CDR3 is 16 amino acids long. This chain's CDR3 is CASSSKGGAKTGELFL. CDR3 DNA: TGTGCCAGCAGTTCAAAGGGGGGGGCGAAGACCGGGGAGCTGTTTTTG.

In its sample, this clonotype was seen a few times. V is TRBV27 and J is TRBJ2-1, with a tentative D call TRBD1 (6 bases). The V gene lost 1 base and the J gene lost 10 bases, with 11 bases spanning the gap. The CDR3 runs 13 residues. Germline CDR1 and CDR2: MNHEY and SMNVEV (reference sequence). CDR3 DNA sequence: TGTGCCAGCAGTTTATTACAGGGTAGCGAGCAGTTCTTC. Translating gives CASSLLQGSEQFF.

The V gene is TRBV4-1, the J gene TRBJ2-1; TRBD1 is a possible D gene (5 bases). The CDR3 consists of 16 residues. The V gene lost 4 bases and the J gene lost 2 bases, with 15 bases spanning the gap. CDR1 is MGHRA, CDR2 YSYEKL, per germline. The CDR3 loop reads CASSRIRETPYNEQFF. The CDR3 nucleotides are TGCGCCAGCAGCCGAATCAGGGAAACGCCCTACAATGAGCAGTTCTTC.

The chain is built from TRBV11-3 and TRBJ1-1; no clear D. There are 15 residues in the CDR3. The V gene lost 3 bases and the J gene lost 2 bases, with 13 bases spanning the gap. Germline V gene data show CDR1 as SGHNT and CDR2 as YENEEA. The CDR3 region has the DNA TGTGCCAGCAGCTTGGAAGGAAAACTAAACACTGAAGCTTTCTTT. Encoded protein: CASSLEGKLNTEAFF.

This chain joins TRBV5-1 and TRBJ2-2; D possibly corresponds to TRBD1 (6 bases). V lost 0 bases to trimming and J lost 5 bases, with 14 bases between them. There are 16 residues in the CDR3. CDR1 is SGHRS, CDR2 YFSETQ, per germline. The CDR3 nucleotides are TGCGCCAGCAGCTTGGGGGACACCAGGGGAACCGGGGAGCTGTTTTTT. Protein: CASSLGDTRGTGELFF.

This CDR3 is CASSQLTGAEQFF. For the CDR3, the DNA is TGCGCCAGCAGCCAGCTGACAGGGGCTGAGCAGTTCTTC. This chain links TRBV4-1 with TRBJ2-1; 8 nucleotides agree with TRBD1. Germline V gene sequence: CDR1 MGHRA, CDR2 YSYEKL. With V trimmed by 3 bases and J by 9 bases, 4 bases remained unmatched. This CDR3 is 13 amino acids long.

This clonotype was counted ten times or more. The chain joins TRBV5-1 to TRBJ2-6; D is unresolved. Germline CDR1 and CDR2: SGHRS and YFSETQ. Trimming cost V 0 bases and J 4 bases, with 29 bases left between them. This CDR3 region has 22 residues. CDR3 sequence (DNA): TGCGCCAGCAGCTTGGCCGGCACCTTTGGAATGCCAGGTTCGTTCGGGGCCAACGTCCTGACTTTC. This gives the protein CASSLAGTFGMPGSFGANVLTF.

This chain joins TRBV5-8 and TRBJ1-2; 8 nucleotides align to TRBD1. Germline V lookup: CDR1 SGHTS, CDR2 YDEGEE. The V and J ends lost 4 bases and 6 bases, in that order; junction bases with no gene match: 29. The CDR3 extends over 21 amino acids. In DNA, the CDR3 is TGTGCCAGCAGCCCCCGGGACAGGAAGGTTGGACCTGAAAGAGGAGGTAATGGCTACACCTTC. Amino acid sequence: CASSPRDRKVGPERGGNGYTF.

A note on this clonotype: This could be a read error, since a much larger clone is one nucleotide away. The chain employs TRBV20-1 and TRBJ2-1; 7 nucleotides line up with TRBD2. Germline values: CDR1 DFQATT, CDR2 SNEGSKA (reference sequence). This CDR3 contains 12 residues. The ends lost 6 bases at V and 6 bases at J; junction bases unmatched: 5. The CDR3, as DNA: TGCAGTGCCCGAGGACTAGGCAATGAGCAGTTCTTC. It yields the protein CSARGLGNEQFF.

Many counts were recorded for this clonotype. The V gene is TRBV5-1, the J gene TRBJ2-7; D not resolved. The CDR3 is 14 amino acids. The V gene lost 0 bases and the J gene lost 0 bases, with 7 bases spanning the gap. Germline CDR1 is SGHRS and CDR2 is YFSETQ. CDR3: CASSLDIVSYEQYF. In nucleotides, the CDR3 is TGCGCCAGCAGCTTGGATATAGTCTCCTACGAGCAGTACTTC.

This clonotype has a count of ten or more. J is TRBJ2-5 and V is TRBV20-1; the match to TRBD2 covers 7 bases. CDR3 length: 13 amino acids. Trimming cost V 5 bases and J 4 bases; bases outside gene matches: 7. Germline loops: CDR1 DFQATT, CDR2 SNEGSKA (reference sequence). The CDR3 here is CSAPQPGGETQYF. CDR3 in DNA: TGCAGTGCTCCCCAACCGGGAGGAGAGACCCAGTACTTC.